The 28 T cell receptor beta chains below come from one sample, sequenced in a study of response to subunit inactivated influenza vaccine. MiXCR, applied by TCRdb to the RT-PCR reads, yields one record per CDR3 protein. The table records about 190,000 distinct CDR3 sequences, under 15% of them present only once. The sample here was CD8+ T cells sorted from PBMCs, taken roughly 5 days after vaccination. The origin of the receptors is a man in his forties or fifties who received an inactivated influenza vaccine.

The chain couples TRBV6-2 or TRBV6-3 to TRBJ2-3; TRBD1 aligns across 7 bases. Germline values: CDR1 MNHEY, CDR2 SVGEGT. Trimming cost V 4 bases and J 3 bases; bases outside gene matches: 4. The CDR3 is 14 residues long. CDR3 sequence (DNA): TGTGCCAGCAGTTTGACAGGGATGACAGATACGCAGTATTTT. Translated: CASSLTGMTDTQYF.

This clonotype was detected ten times or more. The chain has TRBV5-5 and TRBJ2-7; possibly TRBD2 for D (5 bases). This CDR3 comprises 12 residues. The germline V and J ends were trimmed by 0 bases and 5 bases, with 6 bases remaining between them. Germline lookup yields CDR1 SGHKS and CDR2 YYEKEE (reference sequence). The CDR3, as DNA: TGTGCCAGCAGCTTGGGAGGGCACGAGCAGTACTTC. Its protein is CASSLGGHEQYF.

This clonotype appeared a few times. The chain carries TRBV2 and TRBJ2-1; 7 bases are a match to TRBD2. V dropped 7 bases and J dropped 6; count of bases not matched to a gene: 9. The CDR3 covers 14 residues. CDR1 is SNHLY and CDR2 is FYNNEI in the germline V gene. This chain's CDR3 is CASIEGLKANEQFF. The CDR3 nucleotides read TGTGCCAGCATAGAGGGACTAAAGGCCAATGAGCAGTTCTTC.

This clonotype was counted between two and nine times. The chain couples TRBV18 to TRBJ2-3, with D perhaps matching TRBD1 (5 bases). The CDR3 has 16 residues. Germline values: CDR1 KGHSH, CDR2 LQKENI. V was cut by 1 base and J by 5 bases, with 16 bases left in between. CDR3 amino acids: CASSPQGSPLEDTQYF. The DNA for the CDR3 is TGTGCCAGCTCACCACAGGGGTCCCCCCTGGAAGATACGCAGTATTTT.

This clonotype was seen a few times. This chain joins TRBV20-1 and TRBJ2-5; a possible D gene is TRBD1 (5 bases). The V and J ends lost 3 bases and 2 bases respectively, with 16 bases between them. Germline lookup yields CDR1 DFQATT and CDR2 SNEGSKA (reference sequence). The CDR3 spans 15 residues. Here the CDR3 DNA reads TGCAGTGCTAGGGGATTCGAGACAGCGCAAGAGACCCAGTACTTC. This gives the protein CSARGFETAQETQYF.

The chain joins TRBV3-1 to TRBJ2-7, with TRBD2 matching over 12 bases. The germline V gene encodes CDR1 LGHDT and CDR2 YNNKEL (reference sequence). This CDR3 has 18 residues. V was clipped by 3 bases and J by 0 bases; unmatched bases: 9. CDR3: CASSQTSGGPVSSYEQYF. The CDR3 DNA follows: TGTGCCAGCAGCCAGACTAGCGGGGGACCCGTGAGCTCCTACGAGCAGTACTTC.

This clonotype appeared a few times. The chain employs TRBV6-2 or TRBV6-3 and TRBJ1-1; D remains unclear. The CDR3 loop spans 13 amino acids. The germline V gene encodes CDR1 MNHEY and CDR2 SVGEGT. The V and J ends lost 2 bases and 7 bases respectively, with 11 bases between them. CDR3 DNA: TGTGCCAGCAGTTACGGAGGCTTTGGTGAAGCTTTCTTT. Encoded protein: CASSYGGFGEAFF.

This clonotype appeared a few times. V is TRBV4-2 and J is TRBJ1-5; 9 nucleotides match TRBD1. CDR1 LGHNA and CDR2 YNFKEQ come from the germline V gene. CDR3 size: 17 residues. V lost 1 base, J lost 4 bases, and 8 bases stayed unmatched. The CDR3 bases are TGTGCCAGCAGCCAAGTATCATGGGACAGGGTTAATCAGCCCCAGCATTTT. Amino acids: CASSQVSWDRVNQPQHF.

V usage is TRBV29-1 and J usage is TRBJ2-3; D might be TRBD2 (5 bases). The CDR3 is 15 residues long. Germline V gene sequence: CDR1 SQVTM, CDR2 ANQGSEA. Trimming took off 6 bases at V and 6 bases at J, with 22 bases between the two ends. CDR3 nucleotide sequence: TGCAGCGTGGAGTTAGCGCGCCCCCTTAGGGATACGCAGTATTTT. Its protein is CSVELARPLRDTQYF.

The chain recombines TRBV7-6 with TRBJ2-1; 10 positions agree with TRBD2. The CDR3 has 15 residues. V was clipped by 1 base and J by 9 bases; unmatched bases: 6. Looked up from germline, CDR1 is SGHVS and CDR2 is FNYEAQ. The DNA of the CDR3 is TGTGCCAGCAGCTTAGAGCGGGGGGGCGGTGGTGAGCAGTTCTTC. Translation gives CASSLERGGGGEQFF.

The chain recombines TRBV20-1 with TRBJ1-1; D is perhaps TRBD1 (5 bases). Trimming removed 5 bases from V and 7 bases from J, with 20 bases in between. This CDR3 comprises 14 residues. Germline V gene lookup returns CDR1 DFQATT and CDR2 SNEGSKA (reference sequence). This CDR3 is CSAYAIRGDLEAFF. CDR3 coding DNA: TGCAGTGCTTATGCCATCAGAGGGGACCTTGAAGCTTTCTTT.

The chain has TRBV7-9 and TRBJ2-3; TRBD2 matches at 9 bases. The CDR3 covers 17 residues. The V gene end was trimmed by 5 bases and the J gene end by 1 base; junction bases not matched to a gene: 10. Per the germline V gene, CDR1 is SEHNR and CDR2 is FQNEAQ (reference sequence). This chain's CDR3 is CASSANLAGAGTDTQYF. For the CDR3, the DNA is TGTGCCAGCAGCGCGAATTTAGCGGGGGCCGGCACAGATACGCAGTATTTT.

This clonotype was recorded a few times. The chain recombines TRBV4-1 with TRBJ2-7, with D unresolved. CDR3 size: 15 residues. Germline V gene lookup returns CDR1 MGHRA and CDR2 YSYEKL. Between the trimmed V and J ends, which lost 1 base and 0 bases, there was a span of 10 bases. CDR3 sequence (DNA): TGCGCCAGCAGCCAAGCTGGGCACCTCTCCTACGAGCAGTACTTC. Translating it yields CASSQAGHLSYEQYF.

V usage is TRBV27 and J usage is TRBJ2-1; 11 bases align to TRBD2. Trimming cost V 1 base and J 9 bases; bases outside gene matches: 14. From germline, CDR1 is MNHEY and CDR2 SMNVEV (reference sequence). This CDR3 spans 18 amino acids. DNA of the CDR3: TGTGCCAGCAGTTTATTATTAAGTGGGCTAGCGGGAGGAGGTGAGCAGTTCTTC. This gives the protein CASSLLLSGLAGGGEQFF.

This clonotype was counted ten times or more. The chain is built from TRBV28 and TRBJ2-7; 10 bases agree with TRBD2. Trimming took 6 bases from V and 1 from J; bases not matched to a gene: 9. CDR3 size: 16 residues. CDR1 MDHEN and CDR2 SYDVKM come from the germline V gene. The CDR3 reads CASSLPSGSGSYEQYF. CDR3 nucleotides: TGTGCCAGCAGCCTCCCTAGCGGGAGTGGATCCTACGAGCAGTACTTC.

V is TRBV12-3 or TRBV12-4 and J is TRBJ2-5, with D possibly matching TRBD2 (6 bases). Deletions cut 2 bases from V and 1 base from J, with 14 bases between. CDR3 length: 16 residues. The CDR3 DNA reads TGTGCCAGCAGTTTAATCGGCGCGGGGCTCCAAGAGACCCAGTACTTC. The encoded protein is CASSLIGAGLQETQYF.

The V gene is TRBV9, the J gene TRBJ1-1; D gene ambiguous. V shed 3 bases and J shed 7 bases, with 16 bases lying between them. Germline V gene lookup returns CDR1 SGDLS and CDR2 YYNGEE. The CDR3 covers 14 residues. The CDR3 bases are TGTGCCAGCAGCGGATCACGGGTTACCGGTGAAGCTTTCTTT. Translation: CASSGSRVTGEAFF.

This clonotype was picked up a small number of times. This CDR3 reads CASSSSGLTSLNSPLHF. In DNA, the CDR3 is TGTGCCAGCAGTTCGTCCGGGTTAACCTCACTTAATTCACCCCTCCACTTT. The chain joins TRBV12-3 or TRBV12-4 to TRBJ1-6; D uncertain. The CDR3 loop spans 17 amino acids. V dropped 4 bases and J dropped 6 bases, with 19 bases sitting between them.

V usage is TRBV29-1 and J usage is TRBJ1-2, with TRBD1 as a possible D gene (5 bases). Trimming removed 7 bases at V and 1 base at J, with 10 bases between. The germline gives CDR1 SQVTM, CDR2 ANQGSEA. This CDR3 is built from 12 residues. The CDR3 loop is CSARQSNYGYTF. CDR3 DNA: TGCAGCGCAAGACAGAGTAACTATGGCTACACCTTC.

This clonotype showed up just a few times. This chain uses TRBV10-3 with TRBJ2-5; 7 bases agree with TRBD1. The CDR3 consists of 16 residues. Germline V gene data show CDR1 as ENHRY and CDR2 as SYGVKD. Germline trimming cut 4 bases from V and 3 bases from J; bases unmatched to any gene: 11. This chain's CDR3 is CAISAGTAISEETQYF. The CDR3, as DNA: TGTGCCATCAGTGCCGGGACAGCCATCAGCGAAGAGACCCAGTACTTC.

The chain couples TRBV28 to TRBJ2-7; the D gene is possibly TRBD1 (6 bases). Trimming pared 7 bases from V and 3 bases from J, leaving 13 bases between. This CDR3 comprises 13 residues. From germline, CDR1 is MDHEN and CDR2 SYDVKM. The CDR3 loop is CASTLDSLYEQYF. The CDR3 nucleotides are TGTGCCAGCACCCTGGACAGTCTCTACGAGCAGTACTTC. Looking up the rest from reference TRBV28 and TRBJ2-7 gives the full variable domain: DVKVTQSSRYLVKRTGEKVFLECVQDMDHENMFWYRQDPGLGLRLIYFSYDVKMKEKGDIPEGYSVSREKKERFSLILESASTNQTSMYLCASTLDSLYEQYFGPGTRLTVT.

This sequence joins TRBV29-1 and TRBJ2-1; 9 positions agree with TRBD2. With 7 bases clipped from V and 6 bases from J, the junction kept 4 bases outside the gene matches. Germline V gene sequence: CDR1 SQVTM, CDR2 ANQGSEA. This CDR3 has 12 amino acids. Here the CDR3 reads CSARLAVNEQFF. The CDR3 DNA is TGCAGCGCTAGACTAGCGGTCAATGAGCAGTTCTTC.

This clonotype was observed a few times. The gene calls are TRBV24-1 and TRBJ2-1; 9 nucleotides line up with TRBD2. Germline CDR1 and CDR2: KGHDR and SFDVKD. V gave up 5 bases and J gave up 5 bases; unmatched junction bases: 6. The CDR3 sequence is 15 residues long. In DNA form, the CDR3 reads TGTGCCACCAGTGTTTTCGGCGGGGGGGACAATGAGCAGTTCTTC. Encoded protein: CATSVFGGGDNEQFF.

This clonotype appeared many times. DNA of the CDR3: TGTGCCAGCAGTGAATACTCCTACGAGCAGTACTTC. It yields the protein CASSEYSYEQYF. J is TRBJ2-7 and V is TRBV25-1; D is undetermined. CDR1 MGHDK and CDR2 SYGVNS come from the germline V gene. The CDR3 is 12 amino acids. Deletions cut 0 bases from V and 0 bases from J, with 0 bases between.

The rearrangement links TRBV3-1 to TRBJ2-7; D is unresolved. Germline loops: CDR1 LGHDT, CDR2 YNNKEL (reference sequence). The germline V and J ends were trimmed by 0 bases and 3 bases, with 12 bases remaining between them. This CDR3 is 15 amino acids long. The chain's CDR3 is CASSQDVAVSYEQYF. For the CDR3, the DNA is TGTGCCAGCAGCCAAGATGTGGCGGTAAGCTACGAGCAGTACTTC.

The chain employs TRBV6-2 or TRBV6-3 and TRBJ2-5; D perhaps matches TRBD1 (7 bases). The germline CDR1 and CDR2 sequences are MNHEY and SVGEGT. V lost 6 bases and J lost 4, with 18 bases in between. The CDR3 contains 15 residues. The CDR3 bases are TGTGCCAGCAGGGAGGGGACAGTGACGAGAGAGACCCAGTACTTC. Translated, it gives CASREGTVTRETQYF.

There are many counts of this clonotype. V gene TRBV5-1 combines with J gene TRBJ1-1; tentatively, D is TRBD1 (5 bases). Germline CDR1 SGHRS, CDR2 YFSETQ. V was clipped by 1 base and J by 1 base, with 5 bases between them. The CDR3 has 13 residues. The CDR3 DNA follows: TGCGCCAGCAGCTTGAGGGGGAACACTGAAGCTTTCTTT. It translates to CASSLRGNTEAFF. Full variable domain (rest looked up from reference TRBV5-1 and TRBJ1-1): KAGVTQTPRYLIKTRGQQVTLSCSPISGHRSVSWYQQTPGQGLQFLFEYFSETQRNKGNFPGRFSGRQFSNSRSEMNVSTLELGDSALYLCASSLRGNTEAFFGQGTRLTVV.

This clonotype was seen a handful of times. V usage is TRBV6-2 or TRBV6-3 and J usage is TRBJ2-1; 9 bases match TRBD1. The CDR3 contains 16 residues. Germline V gene sequence: CDR1 MNHEY, CDR2 SVGEGT. Losses at the gene ends were 5 bases for V and 2 bases for J; bases not matched to a gene: 7. The DNA of the CDR3 is TGTGCCAGCAGTCGAACTACAGGGGGCGCCTACAATGAGCAGTTCTTC. It specifies CASSRTTGGAYNEQFF.